Presented here are 9 T cell receptor beta chains from one specimen sequenced in a study of radiotherapy plus CTLA-4 blockade in lung cancer. The method was immunoSEQ multiplex PCR; TCRdb's version includes in-frame clones alone and lacks a portion of them. The repertoire holds more than 60,000 clones, around 77% seen once, with around 2.8% in the top ten. The specimen was peripheral blood, collected from a patient treated with radiotherapy plus ipilimumab. Receptors were obtained from a human donor with non-small cell lung cancer who had a complete response to radiotherapy plus ipilimumab.

The rearrangement joins TRBV7-2 to TRBJ1-2; D is unresolved. The germline V and J ends were trimmed by 2 bases and 8 bases, with 12 bases remaining between them. CDR3 length equals 13 residues. Germline CDR1 SGHTA, CDR2 FQGNSA. The CDR3 loop is CASSLISGRGYTF. Written as DNA, the CDR3 is TGTGCCAGCAGCTTAATCTCTGGCAGGGGCTACACCTTC.

V usage is TRBV6-1 and J usage is TRBJ1-6; D gene unclear. Germline V CDR1 and CDR2: MNHNS, SASEGT. This CDR3 spans 14 amino acids. Trimming removed 8 bases at V and 0 bases at J, with 8 bases between. CDR3 nucleotide sequence: TGTGCCAGCGGGGAGAGCTCCTATAATTCACCCCTCCACTTT. This codes for CASGESSYNSPLHF.

V and J are TRBV30 and TRBJ2-7, with a weak D call TRBD2 (5 bases). CDR1 is GTSNPN and CDR2 is SVGIG in the germline V gene (reference sequence). Deletions cut 0 bases from V and 4 bases from J, with 10 bases between. CDR3 size: 13 residues. DNA of the CDR3: TGTGCCTGGAGTGTACTAGTATCTTACGAGCAGTACTTC. Translation: CAWSVLVSYEQYF.

CDR3 nucleotides: TGTGCCAGCAGTAAAACTAGCGGGAGGGCCCACGAGCAGTACTTC. Amino acid sequence: CASSKTSGRAHEQYF. The chain is built from TRBV28 and TRBJ2-5; 13 nucleotides align to TRBD2. With the DNA end fitting TRBJ2-7 better, the J assignment may be wrong. The CDR3 runs to 15 residues. The V gene's germline CDR1 is MDHEN and CDR2 SYDVKM.

The rearrangement uses TRBV5-6 and TRBJ2-1; TRBD2 matches 13 bases. CDR3 length equals 16 residues. The V gene end was trimmed by 3 bases and the J gene end by 1 base; junction bases not matched to a gene: 1. CDR1 and CDR2 from the germline V gene are SGHDT and YYEEEE. CDR3 loop: CASSWTSGSSYNEQFF. In nucleotides, the CDR3 is TGTGCCAGCAGCTGGACTAGCGGGAGTTCCTACAATGAGCAGTTCTTC.

V and J are TRBV28 and TRBJ1-1; TRBD1 matches 11 bases. CDR1 is MDHEN and CDR2 is SYDVKM in the germline V gene. There are 15 residues in the CDR3. V was clipped by 2 bases and J by 10 bases; unmatched bases: 9. CDR3 amino acids: CASSLGGQGGRGAFF. CDR3 coding DNA: TGTGCCAGCAGTTTAGGGGGACAGGGGGGCAGGGGAGCTTTCTTT.

In the case of this clone: One junction end disagrees with the germline gene, perhaps due to a read error. The chain joins TRBV6-1 to TRBJ2-5; the D gene is possibly TRBD1 (5 bases). From germline, CDR1 is MNHNS and CDR2 SASEGT. CDR3 size: 13 residues. The CDR3 spells CASSEASGGRTHF. DNA of the CDR3: TGTGCCAGCAGTGAAGCGTCCGGTGGCAGGACACACTTC.

This clone was seen more than once but under ten times. The V and J genes are TRBV6-5 and TRBJ1-1; perhaps TRBD1 as D (5 bases). The V end was cut by 8 bases, the J end by 1 base, with 8 bases between. This CDR3 is built from 12 residues. CDR1 and CDR2 (germline): MNHEY, SVGAGI. CDR3 in amino acids: CASPQGNTEAFF. The CDR3 nucleotides are TGTGCCAGCCCTCAGGGGAACACTGAAGCTTTCTTT.

Here the CDR3 DNA reads TGTGCCAGTAGTATAGAAGTGGTGGGACTAGCGGGGTCCTCGGGCAATGAGCAGTTCTTC. It translates to CASSIEVVGLAGSSGNEQFF. V is TRBV19 and J is TRBJ2-1; TRBD2 matches 13 bases. The CDR3 contains 20 residues. V trimming: 0 bases; J trimming: 6 bases; junction bases outside the gene matches: 14. Germline loops: CDR1 LNHDA, CDR2 SQIVND (reference sequence).